This section outlines one T cell receptor (beta chain) sequence together with its context. Its matching antigen is unknown. The source of the sample is a study of T cell repertoires in cytomegalovirus infection. TCRdb redid the calling of the reads with MiXCR, one entry per CDR3 protein. The data hold fewer than 150,000 distinct CDR3 sequences, with 30% observed a single time. This TCR was recovered from a human donor in good health (CMV status not recorded). Some clones in this sample may be carry-over from other donors' samples. This specimen was CD8+ T cells from cultured PBMCs, taken from culture after CMV antigen stimulation.

CDR3 amino acids: CASSPLGGQGALSPYGYTF. The DNA of the CDR3 is TGCGCCAGCAGCCCATTGGGCGGACAGGGGGCGCTTAGCCCCTATGGCTACACCTTC. The chain has TRBV4-1 and TRBJ1-2; 11 bases fit TRBD1. V lost 4 bases, J lost 4 bases, and 17 bases stayed unmatched. This CDR3 spans 19 amino acids. Per germline, CDR1 MGHRA and CDR2 YSYEKL.